This entry is about one TCR beta chain. Its matching antigen is unknown. It may be a read error: a sequence one base away is much more abundant. The tissue used was unsorted bulk material of about 17-33 mg. RNA and DNA were co-extracted from it with the AllPrep DNA/RNA mini kit. CDR1 is MGHRA and CDR2 is YSYEKL in the germline V gene. This CDR3 contains 13 residues. A constant-region primer served to make TCR beta cDNA from roughly 540 ng total RNA. Each TCR beta library was derived from three nested multiplex PCR rounds that employed slightly modified ARM-PCR. Two initial PCR rounds of around 9 cycles each paired TRBV1-TRBV30 forward primers with a C-beta reverse primer. TCRdb reanalysed the multiplex PCR reads using MiXCR and keeps one entry per CDR3 protein. The sample holds 75,000 to 90,000 distinct CDR3 sequences, 72% seen once. The source of the sample is a study of tumor-infiltrating lymphocytes in primary liver carcinoma.

Study observations and caveats: Merely some 7-24% of top clones spanned all five tumor regions.

The TCR originated in a man aged 40-49 years with primary liver carcinoma and hepatitis B virus infection. Specimen: liver tumor tissue from sampling region 1. Described subset: tumor region T1, superior pole. V and J are TRBV4-1 and TRBJ2-3, with D possibly matching TRBD1 (5 bases). Here the CDR3 reads CVSSQVGADTQYF. In DNA, the CDR3 is TGCGTCAGCAGCCAAGTAGGGGCAGATACGCAGTATTTT.